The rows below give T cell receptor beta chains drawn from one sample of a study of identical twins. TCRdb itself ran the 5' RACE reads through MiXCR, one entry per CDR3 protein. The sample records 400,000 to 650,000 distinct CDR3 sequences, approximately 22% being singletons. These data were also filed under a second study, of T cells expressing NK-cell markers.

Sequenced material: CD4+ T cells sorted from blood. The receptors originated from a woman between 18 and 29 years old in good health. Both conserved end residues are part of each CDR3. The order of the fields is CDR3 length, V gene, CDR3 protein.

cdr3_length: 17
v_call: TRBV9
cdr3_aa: CASSLTGSGGSYNEQFF

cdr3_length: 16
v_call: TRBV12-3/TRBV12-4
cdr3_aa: CASSPGLAGGLHEQFF

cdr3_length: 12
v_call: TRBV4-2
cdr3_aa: CASSHPGTERYF

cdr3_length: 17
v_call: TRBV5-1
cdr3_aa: CASSINRGRTAVNEQFF

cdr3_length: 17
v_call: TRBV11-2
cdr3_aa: CASSLVWDSGNTGELFF

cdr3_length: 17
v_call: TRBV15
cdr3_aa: CATSRDYAGPSTDTQYF

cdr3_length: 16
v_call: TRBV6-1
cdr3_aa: CASSQGLAGGWDEQFF

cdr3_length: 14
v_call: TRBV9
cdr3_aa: CASSVTAENEKLFF

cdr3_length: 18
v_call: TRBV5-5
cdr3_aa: CASSFKGRPREGGYGYTF

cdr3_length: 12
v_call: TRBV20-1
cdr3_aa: CRGIGLTTEAFF

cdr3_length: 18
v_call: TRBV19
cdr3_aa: CASSRREPGTGVNQPQHF

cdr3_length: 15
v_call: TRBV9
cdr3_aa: CASSVEPSRGNEAFF

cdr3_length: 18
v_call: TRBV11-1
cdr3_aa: CASSLAPGQPANTGELFF

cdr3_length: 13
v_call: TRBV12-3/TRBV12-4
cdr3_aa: CASTPTGGETQYF

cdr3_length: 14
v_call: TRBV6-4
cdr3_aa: CASKAGYSTDTQYF

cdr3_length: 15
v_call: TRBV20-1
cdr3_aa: CSARLGLPEVNEQFF

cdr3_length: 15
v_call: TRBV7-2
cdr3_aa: CASSLPGLRTDTQYF

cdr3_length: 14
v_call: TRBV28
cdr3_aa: CASTLSRERQPQHF

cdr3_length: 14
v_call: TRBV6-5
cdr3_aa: CASSYRYSNQPQHF

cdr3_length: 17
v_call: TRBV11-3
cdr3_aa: CASSRGQGVVLDYGYTF

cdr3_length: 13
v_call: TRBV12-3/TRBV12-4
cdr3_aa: CASSYDRDTEAFF

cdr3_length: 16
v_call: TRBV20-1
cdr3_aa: CSARGQAGGYQETQYF

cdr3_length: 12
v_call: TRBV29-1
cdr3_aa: CSVGKGGETQYF

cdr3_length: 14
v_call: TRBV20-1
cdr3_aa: CSAIIRDRYNEQFF

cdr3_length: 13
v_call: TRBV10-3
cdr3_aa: CAISGHYTDTQYF

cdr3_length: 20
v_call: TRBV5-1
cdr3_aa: CASQQGPGLAGGSSYNEQFF

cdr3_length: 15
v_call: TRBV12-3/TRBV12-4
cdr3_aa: CASNSGGTGDSPLHF

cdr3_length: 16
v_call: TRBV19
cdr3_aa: CASSPPRGFGKETQYF

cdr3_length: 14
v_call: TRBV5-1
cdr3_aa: CASSLAVGHTEAFF

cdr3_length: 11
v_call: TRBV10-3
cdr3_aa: CATGKDYGYTF

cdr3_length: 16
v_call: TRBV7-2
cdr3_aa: CASSLVAGQLYNEQFF

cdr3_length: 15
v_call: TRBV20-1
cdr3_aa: CSASKLAGGAGELFF

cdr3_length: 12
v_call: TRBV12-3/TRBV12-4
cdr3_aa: CASSYQKQTQYF

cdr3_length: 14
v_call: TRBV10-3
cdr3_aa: CAISGRATTDTQYF

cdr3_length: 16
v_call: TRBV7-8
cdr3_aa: CASSLVSGSFPGELFF

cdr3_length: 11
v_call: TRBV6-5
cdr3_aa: CAGGTAETQYF

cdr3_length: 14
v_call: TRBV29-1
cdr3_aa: CSVGGGSGTGELFF

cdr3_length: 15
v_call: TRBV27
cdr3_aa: CASSLSQEMDTEAFF

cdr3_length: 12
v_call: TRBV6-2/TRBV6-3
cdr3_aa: CASTTQGLPQHF

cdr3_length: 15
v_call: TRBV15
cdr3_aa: CATSREGVSGNTIYF

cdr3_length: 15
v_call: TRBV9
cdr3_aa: CASSVAQTLQETQYF

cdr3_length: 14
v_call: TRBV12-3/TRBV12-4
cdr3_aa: CASSFSSGRNEQFF

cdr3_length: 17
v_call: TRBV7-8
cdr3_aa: CASSLSWAGGQHNEQFF

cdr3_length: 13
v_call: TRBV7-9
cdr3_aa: CASSFTGLTEAFF

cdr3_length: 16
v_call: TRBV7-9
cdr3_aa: CVSKGRRGRLNNEQFF

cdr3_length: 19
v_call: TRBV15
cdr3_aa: CATSSAGKDSPPSFGKLFF

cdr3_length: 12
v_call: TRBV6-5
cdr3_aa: CASSSGTNEQFF

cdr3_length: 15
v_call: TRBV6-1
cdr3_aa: CASRRGLFDSYEQYF

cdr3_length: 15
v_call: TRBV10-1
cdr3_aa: CASSTGQSGNSPLHF

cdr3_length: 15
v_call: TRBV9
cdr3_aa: CASSTGTIAPNVQFF

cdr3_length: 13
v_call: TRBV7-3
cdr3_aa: CASSSDPGNEQFF

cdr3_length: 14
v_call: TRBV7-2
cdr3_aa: CASSLIFTENEQFF

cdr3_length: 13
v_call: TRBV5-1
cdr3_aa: CASSSAHTDTQYF

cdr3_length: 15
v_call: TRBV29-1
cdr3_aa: CSVEIIGTTNFEQFF

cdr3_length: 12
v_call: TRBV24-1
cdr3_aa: CATSEGGKPQHF

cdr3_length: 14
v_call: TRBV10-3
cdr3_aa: CAISGLGQGTEAFF

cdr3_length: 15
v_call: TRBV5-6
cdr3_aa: CASSPGQARLHEQYF